Given below is one TCR beta chain in context. The entry originates in a study of identical twins. With 5 bases clipped from V and 6 bases from J, the junction kept 11 bases outside the gene matches. Germline CDR1 SGHAT, CDR2 FQNNGV. This CDR3 is 16 amino acids long. Using its own MiXCR run on the 5' RACE reads, TCRdb lists one record per CDR3 protein. The sample has fewer than 250,000 distinct CDR3 sequences, 6% to 8% seen once. This sample was shared with a second study, whose subject was yellow fever vaccine responses in identical twins.

The chain is built from TRBV11-2 and TRBJ2-1, with 9 bases that match TRBD2. The source material was CD8+ T cells sorted from blood. The TCR comes from a woman under 30 in good health. CDR3 nucleotides: TGTGCCAGCAGCGACACCGGGACTAGCCCATCCAATGAGCAGTTCTTC. Amino acid sequence: CASSDTGTSPSNEQFF.